Detailed here is one T cell receptor (beta chain). TCRdb redid the calling of the 5' RACE reads with MiXCR, one entry per CDR3 protein. The data contain over 500,000 distinct CDR3 sequences, about 20% of them singletons. Trimming took off 8 bases at V and 3 bases at J, with 17 bases between the two ends. The CDR3 runs to 13 residues. CDR1 and CDR2 (germline): SQVTM, ANQGSEA. These data come from a study of identical twins. Separately, the same data were catalogued under a study of T cells expressing NK-cell markers.

The sequence came from a woman aged 18-29 years in good health. This chain connects TRBV29-1 to TRBJ2-7; a possible D gene is TRBD1 (6 bases). The sample taken for sequencing was CD4+ T cells sorted from blood. CDR3 sequence reads: CSFANRDNYEQYF. DNA for the CDR3: TGCAGCTTCGCTAACCGGGACAACTACGAGCAGTACTTC.